This T cell receptor beta chain stems from a study of blood T cell repertoires in COVID-19. Overall study context: Researchers got acute and convalescent COVID-19 samples from the United States, Italy and Spain. PBMCs, B-cell-depleted T cells, or T cells provided the cDNA or gDNA that made up the material.

Authors' data handling: Reference gene primer amplification yielded estimated nucleated cell counts. Data came from immunoSEQ multiplex PCR; TCRdb stores just in-frame clones and leaves some out. The DNA gave D and trimming, while V, J and clone size come from that table. The sample records 240,000 or so clones, approximately 83% being singletons. Germline CDR1 and CDR2: GTSNPN and SVGIG (reference sequence). The V end lost 2 bases, the J end lost 1 base, and 17 bases lay between the germline ends. This CDR3 comprises 16 residues. The TCR sequence derives from a woman in her 30s who had recovered from COVID-19. Input material: peripheral blood. The rearrangement links TRBV30 to TRBJ1-2; TRBD1 might be the D (6 bases). CDR3 DNA: TGTGCCTGGAGTAGTATCGATTTGGGACATAACTATGGCTACACCTTC. Translated, it gives CAWSSIDLGHNYGYTF.